The rows below give T cell receptor beta chains drawn from one sample of a study of identifying expanded T cells in peripheral blood. Sequenced by immunoSEQ multiplex PCR; TCRdb stores in-frame clones only, minus some. The sample lists about 110,000 clones, about 87% occurring once. The sample consisted of blood. The receptors shown here come from a person between 18 and 70 years old in good health. CDR3s include the opening cysteine and the closing phenylalanine or tryptophan. A D gene is named only where the DNA matches it firmly. Part of the rows lack a size; the others show once, few, many or a class for expanded clones.

j_call d_call clone_size v_call cdr3_nt cdr3_aa
TRBJ2-5 TRBD2 . TRBV7-9 TGTGCCAGCAGCTTAGGGACTAGCGGGGGGACGGAAGAGACCCAGTACTTC CASSLGTSGGTEETQYF
TRBJ2-7 . . TRBV11-2 TGTGCCAGCAGCTTGGGGCGCCGCTCCTACGAGCAGTACTTC CASSLGRRSYEQYF
TRBJ2-7 TRBD2 . TRBV7-8 TGTGCCAGCAGACTAGCGGGAGTGGAGTACGAGCAGTACTTC CASRLAGVEYEQYF
TRBJ2-7 TRBD1 . TRBV25-1 TGTGCCAGCAGTGAATCGAGGTACAGGGGGTACGAGCAGTACTTC CASSESRYRGYEQYF
TRBJ2-3 . once TRBV4-1 TGCGCCAGCAGCCGAGCTAGTGCATCCACAGATACGCAGTATTTT CASSRASASTDTQYF
TRBJ2-7 TRBD1 . TRBV5-1 TGCGCCAGCAGCACGGGACAGATCCCCTACGAGCAGTACTTC CASSTGQIPYEQYF
TRBJ1-1 . . TRBV10-3 TGTGCCATCAGAACAGTTGGCACTGAAGCTTTCTTT CAIRTVGTEAFF
TRBJ1-2 . . TRBV27 TGTGCCAGCAGTGGGGGGCCCCTACCCCATGGCTACACCTTC CASSGGPLPHGYTF
TRBJ2-5 . . TRBV27 TGTGCCAGCCCCCCATCGGGAGAGACCCAGTACTTC CASPPSGETQYF
TRBJ2-3 . few TRBV18 TGTGCCAGCTCACCATTAGCGCTAAGCACAGATACGCAGTATTTT CASSPLALSTDTQYF
TRBJ2-7 TRBD1 few TRBV25-1 TGTGCCAGCAGTGAATATACCGGGACAGCCTACGAGCAGTACTTC CASSEYTGTAYEQYF
TRBJ1-3 . few TRBV7-2 TGTGCCAGCAGCCCCGCAGGGAGCTCTGGAAACACCATATATTTT CASSPAGSSGNTIYF
TRBJ2-1 TRBD2 . TRBV7-3 TGTGCCAGCAGCTTAAATAGCGGGACCTCTGGAATCCGGTTCTTC CASSLNSGTSGIRFF
TRBJ2-4 TRBD2 . TRBV5-4 TGTGCCAGCAGCTTCCGGGGGGAAAACATTCAGTACTTC CASSFRGENIQYF
TRBJ1-1 . . TRBV19 TGTGCCAGTAAGGGGAGATTGAACACTGAAGCTTTCTTT CASKGRLNTEAFF
TRBJ2-5 . . TRBV19 TGTGCCAGTAGTGATCTCGGCTGGACCCAGTACTTC CASSDLGWTQYF
TRBJ2-1 . . TRBV28 TGTGCCAGCGACAGTCGGGGAGCGGGCTACAATGAGCAGTTCTTC CASDSRGAGYNEQFF
TRBJ2-7 . once TRBV30 TGTGCCTGGAGTAGAAGACAGTCCTACGAGCAGTACTTC CAWSRRQSYEQYF
TRBJ2-7 . . TRBV18 TGTGCCAGCTCACCACCGGGGCAGGGGGGCTCCTACGAGCAGTACTTC CASSPPGQGGSYEQYF
TRBJ2-7 TRBD2 . TRBV7-3 TGTGCCAGCAGCTTAGCGCGGGAGCCTGAATACGAGCAGTACTTC CASSLAREPEYEQYF
TRBJ1-1 . . TRBV6-5 TGTGCCAGCAGTTCCCATCCTAACACTGAAGCTTTCTTT CASSSHPNTEAFF
TRBJ2-2 . . TRBV6-6 TGTGCCAGCAGTTATGATGCGGAAGGGACCGGGGAGCTGTTTTTT CASSYDAEGTGELFF
TRBJ2-6 . . TRBV19 TGTGCCAGCCAGGTGTACTCTGGGGCCAACGTCCTGACTTTC CASQVYSGANVLTF
TRBJ2-1 TRBD2 . TRBV11-3 TGTGCCAGCAGCTACGGCGGGGGGGCCCACAATGAGCAGTTCTTC CASSYGGGAHNEQFF
TRBJ2-1 . once TRBV15 TGTGCCACCAGCAGAATAGGGGATGAGCAGTTCTTC CATSRIGDEQFF
TRBJ2-7 TRBD2 . TRBV7-3 TGTGCCAGCAGCTTTGTTCCCGTAGCGGGGGACTACGAGCAGTACTTC CASSFVPVAGDYEQYF
TRBJ2-3 . . TRBV7-9 TGTGCCAGCAGCTTAGCTGGATGGGACTGGGGAGATACGCAGTATTTT CASSLAGWDWGDTQYF
TRBJ1-2 . . TRBV9 TGTGCCAGCAGCGTAGTGACGGGCTCCTATGGCTACACCTTC CASSVVTGSYGYTF
TRBJ1-4 TRBD1 . TRBV6-6 TGTGCCAGCAGAAACACAGGGGTGGCTAATGAAAAACTGTTTTTT CASRNTGVANEKLFF
TRBJ2-7 TRBD1 . TRBV5-1 TGCGCCAGCAGCTTTCAGGGGGCCTACGAGCAGTACTTC CASSFQGAYEQYF
TRBJ2-7 TRBD1 . TRBV7-8 TGTGCCAGCAGCTTATCTTTGGACAGGGGGTACGAGCAGTACTTC CASSLSLDRGYEQYF
TRBJ2-3 TRBD1 . TRBV7-9 TGTGCCAGCAGCTCGGCGACAGGGGGCTTCGATACGCAGTATTTT CASSSATGGFDTQYF
TRBJ2-7 . . TRBV7-3 TGTGCCAGCAGTCAAACGGGACAATCCCACGAGCAGTACTTC CASSQTGQSHEQYF
TRBJ1-1 TRBD1 . TRBV29-1 TGCAGCGTTGAAATGACAGGGGAGACTGAAGCTTTCTTT CSVEMTGETEAFF
TRBJ2-7 . . TRBV27 TGTGCCAGCAGTTTTTTTGAGAGAACCTACGAGCAGTACTTC CASSFFERTYEQYF
TRBJ2-1 TRBD2 . TRBV9 TGTGCCAGCAGCGAAAATAGCGGGAGGGAGTATGGCTCCTACAATGAGCAGTTCTTC CASSENSGREYGSYNEQFF
TRBJ2-6 . . TRBV7-2 TGTGCCAGCAGCTTATATGGGGCCAACGTCCTGACTTTC CASSLYGANVLTF
TRBJ2-1 TRBD1 . TRBV7-2 TGTGCCAGCAGCTTTGCGGGGACAGGGAACAATGAGCAGTTCTTC CASSFAGTGNNEQFF
TRBJ2-7 TRBD2 . TRBV4-2 TGTGCCAGCAGCCAGGAGCGGGACCCCTACGAGCAGTACTTC CASSQERDPYEQYF
TRBJ2-2 TRBD2 . TRBV25-1 TGTGCCAGCAGTGATCGGCCTGCGGGGGGAAACACCGGGGAGCTGTTTTTT CASSDRPAGGNTGELFF
TRBJ2-7 TRBD2 few TRBV4-1 TGCGCCAGCAGCCAGGATAGCGGGGGTACCTACGAGCAGTACTTC CASSQDSGGTYEQYF
TRBJ2-3 . . TRBV2 TGTGCCAGCAGTGCAAAAGATACGCAGTATTTT CASSAKDTQYF
TRBJ2-4 . . TRBV6-1 TGTGCCAGCAGTGAACGGGATAGGGCTCAGTACTTC CASSERDRAQYF
TRBJ2-4 TRBD2 . TRBV7-2 TGTGCCAGCAGCTCTTTGACTAGCGGGAGGGCCGAGGAAAACATTCAGTACTTC CASSSLTSGRAEENIQYF
TRBJ2-5 . . TRBV27 TGTGCCAGCAGTTTCACAGGGCAAGAGACCCAGTACTTC CASSFTGQETQYF
TRBJ2-5 TRBD2 . TRBV7-6 TGTGCCAGCAGCTATGTGGCGACGGCGGGAGCTCGAGAGACCCAGTACTTC CASSYVATAGARETQYF
TRBJ2-1 TRBD2 . TRBV5-1 TGCGCCAGCAGCTTGGGAGCGGGAGGAGGAGAGCAGTTCTTC CASSLGAGGGEQFF
TRBJ2-2 TRBD2 . TRBV7-8 TGTGCCAGCATGAGGACTAGCAGGGTCGGGGAGCTGTTTTTT CASMRTSRVGELFF
TRBJ2-5 TRBD2 . TRBV5-1 TGCGCCAGCAGCTTGGTGGTAGCGGGGTACCAAGAGACCCAGTACTTC CASSLVVAGYQETQYF
TRBJ2-1 . . TRBV7-2 TGTGCCAGCAGCTTAGTAGTGGCGTACAATGAGCAGTTCTTC CASSLVVAYNEQFF
TRBJ1-2 TRBD1 . TRBV19 TGTGCCAGTAGTATCCCCGGGACAGATGGCTATGGCTACACCTTC CASSIPGTDGYGYTF
TRBJ2-1 . . TRBV21-1 TGTGCCAGCAGCGGGCTGCCAAGCAGCGATGAGCAGTTCTTC CASSGLPSSDEQFF
TRBJ2-7 TRBD2 . TRBV5-1 TGCGCCAGCAGCTTGATGGCGCGGCTAGCGGGATCCTCCTACGAGCAGTACTTC CASSLMARLAGSSYEQYF
TRBJ1-1 TRBD1 . TRBV5-4 TGTGCCAGCAGCCCGGGACAGGGTTACACTGAAGCTTTCTTT CASSPGQGYTEAFF